This T cell receptor beta chain emerged from a study of cytotoxic CD8 clonotypes in ibrutinib-treated CLL. Looking at the study overall: In all, about a dozen patients were relapsed/refractory, some 14 were treatment-naive and approximately 17 were IGHV unmutated. Response samples were drawn at a median of about 13 months of treatment, range 6 to 36. Findings and limits, study-wide: Clonality at baseline surpassed age-matched healthy donors and tracked circulating CD8+ T-cell counts.

As for this clone: Its cognate antigen is unknown.

Sequencing used immunoSEQ multiplex PCR; TCRdb keeps in-frame clones, though not all of them. The repertoire holds fewer than 100,000 clones, with around 75% as singletons. J was trimmed by 5 bases and V by 1 base; bases with no gene match: 5. The CDR3 totals 15 residues. Germline-derived CDR1 and CDR2 are SGHNT and YENEEA. This sequence joins TRBV11-3 and TRBJ2-5; 9 bases line up with TRBD2. Material: PBMCs, obtained after 12 months of ibrutinib treatment. This sequence originates from a human donor with chronic lymphocytic leukemia. CDR3 sequence (DNA): TGTGCCAGCAGCTTAGGGGGGACTAGCATGGAGACCCAGTACTTC. Its translation is CASSLGGTSMETQYF.